A selection of T cell receptor beta chains follows, all from one sample in a study of OX40 agonist ivuxolimab in advanced cancers. TCRdb's table, derived via immunoSEQ multiplex PCR, lists solely in-frame clones and lacks some. The sample includes more than 65,000 clones, about 91% of them seen just once. The material sequenced was CD4+ or CD8+ T cells sorted from blood, taken in a trial of the OX40 agonist ivuxolimab. Receptor source: an adult with an advanced solid tumor such as melanoma, head and neck, liver or kidney cancer. Both conserved end residues are part of each CDR3. A D gene is named only where the DNA matches it firmly. Part of the rows lack a size; the others show once, few, many or a class for expanded clones.

clone_size,v_call,d_call,j_call,cdr3_aa,cdr3_nt
few,TRBV5-1,-,TRBJ1-1,CARQRGWRRGTEAFF,TGCGCCAGACAAAGGGGTTGGAGAAGGGGCACTGAAGCTTTCTTT
-,TRBV5-1,TRBD1,TRBJ2-5,CASSSGQGAETQYF,TGCGCCAGCAGCTCGGGACAGGGGGCTGAGACCCAGTACTTC
-,TRBV7-8,TRBD1,TRBJ1-1,CASSLPGQGLWFTEAFF,TGTGCCAGCAGCTTACCCGGACAGGGATTATGGTTCACTGAAGCTTTCTTT
once,TRBV10-3,-,TRBJ1-1,CAIRADTVTEAFF,TGTGCCATCAGGGCAGACACGGTCACTGAAGCTTTCTTT
once,TRBV7-8,-,TRBJ1-5,CASSFRAGTFSNQPQHF,TGTGCCAGCAGCTTTCGGGCCGGGACTTTCTCGAATCAGCCCCAGCATTTT
-,TRBV7-9,TRBD1,TRBJ1-1,CASSLRQGANPEAFF,TGTGCCAGCAGCTTACGACAGGGGGCGAACCCTGAAGCTTTCTTT
-,TRBV9,-,TRBJ2-3,CASSPYQGTLGDTQYF,TGTGCCAGCAGCCCGTACCAGGGGACGTTGGGAGATACGCAGTATTTT
-,TRBV20-1,-,TRBJ2-7,CSARDFFEQYF,TGCAGTGCTAGAGATTTTTTCGAGCAGTACTTC
-,TRBV10-3,-,TRBJ1-1,CAIKEDRNTEAFF,TGTGCCATCAAAGAGGACAGGAACACTGAAGCTTTCTTT
-,TRBV11-2,-,TRBJ2-1,CASSPSLTGYNEQFF,TGTGCCAGCAGCCCCAGCCTCACGGGGTACAATGAGCAGTTCTTC
-,TRBV5-4,TRBD1,TRBJ1-1,CASSRYRGVTEAFF,TGTGCCAGCAGCAGGTACAGGGGGGTCACTGAAGCTTTCTTT
once,TRBV19,-,TRBJ2-2,CASIPRIGGTGELFF,TGTGCCAGTATTCCCCGGATCGGGGGCACCGGGGAGCTGTTTTTT
-,TRBV7-3,-,TRBJ2-1,CASSLTGSYNEQFF,TGTGCCAGCAGCTTAACAGGGTCCTACAATGAGCAGTTCTTC
once,TRBV6-5,-,TRBJ1-5,CASSYSTVGQPQHF,TGTGCCAGCAGTTACTCCACGGTAGGGCAGCCCCAGCATTTT
few,TRBV6-1,-,TRBJ1-3,CASVRVGSGNTIYF,TGTGCCAGCGTCAGGGTGGGCTCTGGAAACACCATATATTTT
-,TRBV6-6,TRBD1,TRBJ1-2,CASSQHGQGSSRVTF,TGTGCCAGCAGTCAACACGGACAGGGGTCCTCTCGTGTAACCTTC